These T cell receptor beta chains were read from a single sample in a study of T-cell reconstitution after alpha-beta-depleted transplantation in children. TCRdb independently ran MiXCR on the PCR reads; one entry per CDR3 protein. The top ten hold about 30% of the sample, which has some 200,000 distinct CDR3 sequences, roughly 10% seen once. This specimen was PBMCs, taken before TCRalphabeta/CD19-depleted stem cell transplant. The source is a child younger than two with acute myeloid leukemia, due to receive a stem cell transplant. The CDR3 runs from the conserved cysteine through the conserved F or W. D genes are given only for firm matches. A clone size is listed for some rows: how often the clone was seen (once, few, many), or a class if it is expanded.

J gene: TRBJ1-5; V gene: TRBV18; D gene: NA; clone size: few; CDR3 DNA: TGTGCCAGCTCCCCCACGGGCCCCGGGGTTGGAGGTCAGCCCCAGCATTTT; CDR3 protein: CASSPTGPGVGGQPQHF
J gene: TRBJ1-1; V gene: TRBV5-1; D gene: NA; clone size: many; CDR3 DNA: TGCGCCAGCAGCTTGGATCCGGGCTGGAACACTGAAGCTTTCTTT; CDR3 protein: CASSLDPGWNTEAFF
J gene: TRBJ2-1; V gene: TRBV29-1; D gene: TRBD1; clone size: many; CDR3 DNA: TGCAGCGTTGAAATGACAGGGGGGGTTGAGCAGTTCTTC; CDR3 protein: CSVEMTGGVEQFF
J gene: TRBJ2-3; V gene: TRBV12-3/TRBV12-4; D gene: NA; clone size: many; CDR3 DNA: TGTGCCAGCACCTTCGGGCATAGCGGCACAGATACGCAGTATTTT; CDR3 protein: CASTFGHSGTDTQYF
J gene: TRBJ2-1; V gene: TRBV20-1; D gene: TRBD2; clone size: many; CDR3 DNA: TGCAGTGCTAGAGAGGGGACTAGCGGATACTACAATGAGCAGTTCTTC; CDR3 protein: CSAREGTSGYYNEQFF
J gene: TRBJ2-2; V gene: TRBV7-9; D gene: TRBD1; clone size: many; CDR3 DNA: TGTGCCAGCAGCCATCCCCCCGGGACAGGGGTGACCGGGGAGCTGTTTTTT; CDR3 protein: CASSHPPGTGVTGELFF
J gene: TRBJ2-1; V gene: TRBV7-3; D gene: NA; clone size: many; CDR3 DNA: TGTGCCAGCAGCTTAGCCTTTTCAGGCTGGGGTGAGCAGTTCTTC; CDR3 protein: CASSLAFSGWGEQFF
J gene: TRBJ1-1; V gene: TRBV29-1; D gene: NA; clone size: many; CDR3 DNA: TGCAGCGTTCACTCGGGATGGGGCACTGAAGCTTTCTTT; CDR3 protein: CSVHSGWGTEAFF
J gene: TRBJ1-2; V gene: TRBV7-6; D gene: NA; clone size: few; CDR3 DNA: TGTGCCAGCAGCTTAGTTTCGGGACACAATGGCTACACCTTC; CDR3 protein: CASSLVSGHNGYTF
J gene: TRBJ2-1; V gene: TRBV5-1; D gene: NA; clone size: many; CDR3 DNA: TGCGCCAGCAGCTTCCAGACCAGCTACAATGAGCAGTTCTTC; CDR3 protein: CASSFQTSYNEQFF
J gene: TRBJ2-7; V gene: TRBV7-9; D gene: NA; clone size: many; CDR3 DNA: TGTGCCAGCAGCTTAGACCGAGGGCGAATTGGCTACGAGCAGTACTTC; CDR3 protein: CASSLDRGRIGYEQYF
J gene: TRBJ2-1; V gene: TRBV6-2/TRBV6-3; D gene: NA; clone size: many; CDR3 DNA: TGTGCCAGCAGTTACTCGACCGACGCGAATGAGCAGTTCTTC; CDR3 protein: CASSYSTDANEQFF
J gene: TRBJ2-1; V gene: TRBV28; D gene: NA; clone size: many; CDR3 DNA: TGTGCCAGCAGTACCAATGAGCAGTTCTTC; CDR3 protein: CASSTNEQFF
J gene: TRBJ1-1; V gene: TRBV30; D gene: NA; clone size: many; CDR3 DNA: TGTGCCTGGAGTCCCCCCGACAGAACTGAAGCTTTCTTT; CDR3 protein: CAWSPPDRTEAFF
J gene: TRBJ2-7; V gene: TRBV3-1; D gene: TRBD1; clone size: many; CDR3 DNA: TGTGCCAGCAGCCGAAGCAGGACAGGAGTCTCCTACGAGCAGTACTTC; CDR3 protein: CASSRSRTGVSYEQYF
J gene: TRBJ2-1; V gene: TRBV29-1; D gene: TRBD2; clone size: many; CDR3 DNA: TGCAGCGCTCCCCCAGGGAGGGTCTACAATGAGCAGTTCTTC; CDR3 protein: CSAPPGRVYNEQFF
J gene: TRBJ2-3; V gene: TRBV3-1; D gene: NA; clone size: NA; CDR3 DNA: TGTGCCAGCAGCCAACTGCGGAGCGCTAGCACAGATACGCAGTATTTT; CDR3 protein: CASSQLRSASTDTQYF
J gene: TRBJ2-2; V gene: TRBV27; D gene: NA; clone size: many; CDR3 DNA: TGTGCCAGCAGTCCCAGACGTGGCGGGGAGCTGTTTTTT; CDR3 protein: CASSPRRGGELFF
J gene: TRBJ2-3; V gene: TRBV11-3; D gene: TRBD2; clone size: NA; CDR3 DNA: TGTGCCAGCAGCTTACGGACTAGCGGGAGCTCAGATACGCAGTATTTT; CDR3 protein: CASSLRTSGSSDTQYF
J gene: TRBJ1-1; V gene: TRBV27; D gene: NA; clone size: many; CDR3 DNA: TGTGCCAGCAGGAGAGGAGGAGGATTTTCTAACACTGAAGCTTTCTTT; CDR3 protein: CASRRGGGFSNTEAFF
J gene: TRBJ1-2; V gene: TRBV12-3/TRBV12-4; D gene: TRBD1; clone size: NA; CDR3 DNA: TGTGCCAGCAGGCCCCAACAGGGGACCTATGGCTACACCTTC; CDR3 protein: CASRPQQGTYGYTF
J gene: TRBJ2-7; V gene: TRBV20-1; D gene: TRBD1; clone size: many; CDR3 DNA: TGCAGTGCCCGGACAGGTGCCACCTACGAGCAGTACTTC; CDR3 protein: CSARTGATYEQYF
J gene: TRBJ2-3; V gene: TRBV19; D gene: TRBD2; clone size: many; CDR3 DNA: TGTGCCAGTACTAGCGGATCCACAGATACGCAGTATTTT; CDR3 protein: CASTSGSTDTQYF
J gene: TRBJ1-5; V gene: TRBV12-3/TRBV12-4; D gene: TRBD1; clone size: many; CDR3 DNA: TGTGCCAGCGGACCAACAGGGGGCAATCAGCCCCAGCATTTT; CDR3 protein: CASGPTGGNQPQHF
J gene: TRBJ2-3; V gene: TRBV11-2; D gene: TRBD2; clone size: few; CDR3 DNA: TGTGCCAGCAGCCGGGGACTACGCACAGATACGCAGTATTTT; CDR3 protein: CASSRGLRTDTQYF
J gene: TRBJ2-1; V gene: TRBV5-1; D gene: TRBD1; clone size: many; CDR3 DNA: TGCGCCAGCAGCTCCTTAGGGGGCAGGCAGTTCTTC; CDR3 protein: CASSSLGGRQFF
J gene: TRBJ2-5; V gene: TRBV3-1; D gene: TRBD2; clone size: NA; CDR3 DNA: TGTGCCAGCAGCCAAGCTAGCGGGGGGTACCAAGAGACCCAGTACTTC; CDR3 protein: CASSQASGGYQETQYF
J gene: TRBJ1-2; V gene: TRBV3-1; D gene: TRBD1; clone size: many; CDR3 DNA: TGTGCCAGCAGCCAAGATGTGACAGGGGGCAGGGGCTACACCTTC; CDR3 protein: CASSQDVTGGRGYTF
J gene: TRBJ1-5; V gene: TRBV18; D gene: TRBD1; clone size: many; CDR3 DNA: TGTGCCAGCTCACCAACCAGACAGGGGTATCAGCCCCAGCATTTT; CDR3 protein: CASSPTRQGYQPQHF
J gene: TRBJ2-2; V gene: TRBV28; D gene: TRBD1; clone size: few; CDR3 DNA: TGTGCCAGCAGTCGGGACAGACCAAACAGGGAGCTGTTTTTT; CDR3 protein: CASSRDRPNRELFF
J gene: TRBJ2-3; V gene: TRBV7-2; D gene: TRBD2; clone size: many; CDR3 DNA: TGTGCCAGCAGCTTCTGGACTAGCGGGATAGGAGGCACAGATACGCAGTATTTT; CDR3 protein: CASSFWTSGIGGTDTQYF
J gene: TRBJ1-1; V gene: TRBV6-5; D gene: TRBD1; clone size: many; CDR3 DNA: TGTGCCAGCAGTACATCAGGGGGGAACACTGAAGCTTTCTTT; CDR3 protein: CASSTSGGNTEAFF
J gene: TRBJ2-5; V gene: TRBV19; D gene: TRBD1; clone size: NA; CDR3 DNA: TGTGCCAGTACTCAGGACAGGAGCCAAGAGACCCAGTACTTC; CDR3 protein: CASTQDRSQETQYF
J gene: TRBJ2-2; V gene: TRBV7-3; D gene: TRBD1; clone size: many; CDR3 DNA: TGTGCCAGCAGCTTAGGGACAGGGGCCGCCACCGGGGAGCTGTTTTTT; CDR3 protein: CASSLGTGAATGELFF
J gene: TRBJ1-2; V gene: TRBV10-3; D gene: NA; clone size: NA; CDR3 DNA: TGTGCCATCAGTGAGTCCGGGACACCTAACTATGGCTACACCTTC; CDR3 protein: CAISESGTPNYGYTF
J gene: TRBJ2-7; V gene: TRBV27; D gene: NA; clone size: many; CDR3 DNA: TGTGCCAGCGGCTCTTACAGGGTCGGCGAGCAGTACTTC; CDR3 protein: CASGSYRVGEQYF
J gene: TRBJ2-7; V gene: TRBV12-3/TRBV12-4; D gene: TRBD2; clone size: many; CDR3 DNA: TGTGCCAGCAGTTTTCTGGTTAGCGGGTACGAGCAGTACTTC; CDR3 protein: CASSFLVSGYEQYF
J gene: TRBJ2-3; V gene: TRBV2; D gene: TRBD2; clone size: NA; CDR3 DNA: TGTGCCAGCCAGGATATCGGTCTAGCGGGGTATACGCAGTATTTT; CDR3 protein: CASQDIGLAGYTQYF
J gene: TRBJ2-1; V gene: TRBV10-3; D gene: NA; clone size: many; CDR3 DNA: TGTGCCATCAGTGAGTCGGACGGGGGAGGTGAGCAGTTCTTC; CDR3 protein: CAISESDGGGEQFF
J gene: TRBJ1-5; V gene: TRBV6-1; D gene: TRBD1; clone size: many; CDR3 DNA: TGTGCCAGCAGAAGGGACAGGGAGAAAGGGCCCCAGCATTTT; CDR3 protein: CASRRDREKGPQHF
J gene: TRBJ2-6; V gene: TRBV7-8; D gene: NA; clone size: many; CDR3 DNA: TGTGCCAGCAGCTTAGAACGGAGCTCTGGGGCCAACGTCCTGACTTTC; CDR3 protein: CASSLERSSGANVLTF
J gene: TRBJ1-1; V gene: TRBV12-3/TRBV12-4; D gene: TRBD1; clone size: many; CDR3 DNA: TGTGCCAGCAGTCCTACACAGGGGACTGAAGCTTTCTTT; CDR3 protein: CASSPTQGTEAFF
J gene: TRBJ1-3; V gene: TRBV19; D gene: NA; clone size: many; CDR3 DNA: TGTGCCAGTAGTATGGGAAACACCATATATTTT; CDR3 protein: CASSMGNTIYF
J gene: TRBJ2-6; V gene: TRBV7-2; D gene: NA; clone size: many; CDR3 DNA: TGTGCCAGCAGCTTAGGGCTAGTGGCCCTCTCTGGGGCCAACGTCCTGACTTTC; CDR3 protein: CASSLGLVALSGANVLTF
J gene: TRBJ2-3; V gene: TRBV5-1; D gene: TRBD2; clone size: many; CDR3 DNA: TGCGCCAGCCACCAGGGGGGACTAGCGGACACAGATACGCAGTATTTT; CDR3 protein: CASHQGGLADTDTQYF
J gene: TRBJ1-5; V gene: TRBV6-5; D gene: NA; clone size: many; CDR3 DNA: TGTGCCAGCAGTTACTCGGGAGGCTTGTACGGTCGTCAGCCCCAGCATTTT; CDR3 protein: CASSYSGGLYGRQPQHF